This record covers a single T cell receptor (beta chain). Its antigen is still unknown. V lost 4 bases to trimming and J lost 3 bases, with 10 bases between them. Germline V gives CDR1 SGDLS, CDR2 YYNGEE. CDR3 length: 13 residues. This sample stems from a study of Ad26.COV2.S vaccination and SARS-CoV-2 variants. Study findings and constraints: Placebo and vaccine recipients had non-spike TCR breadth that was similar.

Produced via immunoSEQ multiplex PCR; TCRdb's table is partial and in-frame only. Among some 190,000 clones listed, around 90% were seen once. V is TRBV9 and J is TRBJ1-1, with D perhaps matching TRBD1 (6 bases). This receptor was taken from a human donor who had recovered from COVID-19. Specimen: peripheral blood, collected after recovery from COVID-19. CDR3 protein: CASSTRQDTEAFF. In DNA form, the CDR3 reads TGTGCCAGCAGCACCCGACAGGACACTGAAGCTTTCTTT.